This T cell receptor beta chain derives from a study of blood T cell repertoires in COVID-19. Using immunoSEQ multiplex PCR, the repertoire was profiled, and TCRdb retains in-frame clones only, with some absent. The sample holds about 66,000 clones, about 88% seen once. The CDR3 runs to 11 residues. Germline trimming cut 4 bases from V and 11 bases from J; bases unmatched to any gene: 4. CDR1 is LGHDT and CDR2 is YNNKEL in the germline V gene (reference sequence). This chain uses TRBV3-1 (or the pseudogene TRBV3-2) with TRBJ1-2; 7 nucleotides align to TRBD1. Material for sequencing was peripheral blood. This clonotype was obtained from a man between 65 and 79 years old with acute or convalescent COVID-19. The CDR3 loop reads CASSPGQAYTF. The CDR3 DNA sequence: TGTGCCAGCAGCCCCGGACAGGCGTACACCTTC.